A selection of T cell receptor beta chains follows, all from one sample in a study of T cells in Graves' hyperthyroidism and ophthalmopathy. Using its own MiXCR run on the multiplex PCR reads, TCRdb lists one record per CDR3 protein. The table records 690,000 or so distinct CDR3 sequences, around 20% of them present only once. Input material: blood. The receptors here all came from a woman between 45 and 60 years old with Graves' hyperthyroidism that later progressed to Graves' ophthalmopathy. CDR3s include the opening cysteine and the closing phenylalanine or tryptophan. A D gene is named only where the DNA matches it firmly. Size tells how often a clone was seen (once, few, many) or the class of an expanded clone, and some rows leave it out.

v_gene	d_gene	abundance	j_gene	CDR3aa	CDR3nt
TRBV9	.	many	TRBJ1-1	CASSGVRGDTEAFF	TGTGCCAGCAGTGGGGTCCGTGGGGACACTGAAGCTTTCTTT
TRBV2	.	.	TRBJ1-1	CASSYTSGDVGKAFF	TGTGCCAGCAGTTACACCTCAGGAGACGTGGGGAAAGCTTTCTTT
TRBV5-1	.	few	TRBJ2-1	CASSLAAGGVSYNEQFF	TGCGCCAGCAGCTTGGCGGCTGGTGGAGTCTCCTACAATGAGCAGTTCTTC
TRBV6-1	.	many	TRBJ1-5	CASTNFAGSSSNQPQHF	TGTGCCAGCACCAACTTTGCAGGGTCGAGTAGCAATCAGCCCCAGCATTTT
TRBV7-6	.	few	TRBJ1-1	CASSLASTQGAFF	TGTGCCAGCAGCTTAGCGTCCACCCAGGGGGCTTTCTTT
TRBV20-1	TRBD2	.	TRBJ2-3	CSARLAGGPNTQYF	TGCAGTGCAAGACTAGCGGGGGGGCCTAATACGCAGTATTTT
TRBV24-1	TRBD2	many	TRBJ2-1	CATNSGVDEQFF	TGTGCCACCAACAGCGGGGTGGATGAGCAGTTCTTC
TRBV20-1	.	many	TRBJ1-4	CSAREVGRVLFF	TGCAGTGCTAGAGAGGTCGGACGAGTACTGTTTTTT
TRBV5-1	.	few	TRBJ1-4	CASSLLGSEGEKLFF	TGCGCCAGCAGCTTGTTGGGGTCGGAAGGCGAAAAACTGTTTTTT
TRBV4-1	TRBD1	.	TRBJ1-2	CASSQRQGVRTRYTF	TGCGCCAGCAGCCAAAGACAGGGTGTGAGGACTCGCTACACCTTC
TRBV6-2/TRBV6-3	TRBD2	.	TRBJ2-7	CASWPGTSGTYEQYF	TGTGCCAGCTGGCCCGGGACTAGCGGAACCTACGAGCAGTACTTC
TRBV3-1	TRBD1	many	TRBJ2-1	CASSQAQGNEQFF	TGTGCCAGCAGCCAAGCACAGGGGAATGAGCAGTTCTTC
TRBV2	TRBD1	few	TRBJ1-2	CASTPDRDPNYGYTF	TGTGCCAGCACCCCGGACAGGGACCCTAACTATGGCTACACCTTC
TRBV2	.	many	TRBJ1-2	CASLPGRNYGYTF	TGTGCCAGCCTCCCTGGACGGAACTATGGCTACACCTTC